This record covers a single TCR beta chain. Assay used: immunoSEQ multiplex PCR; TCRdb lists only in-frame clones, some missing. The sample has about 78,000 clones, about 92% seen once; the top ten hold 0.41%. The sample belongs to a study of technical replicates of blood from four donors. Sequencing was done on a sample of T cells isolated from PBMCs. The origin of this receptor is a human donor in good health.

CDR3 loop: CASSPGQGGYTF. CDR3 DNA sequence: TGTGCCAGCAGCCCAGGACAGGGCGGCTACACCTTC. This sequence joins TRBV7-3 and TRBJ1-2, with 8 bases that match TRBD1. The CDR3 spans 12 residues. With 5 bases clipped from V and 8 bases from J, the junction kept 4 bases outside the gene matches. Germline V gene lookup returns CDR1 SGHTA and CDR2 FQGTGA.